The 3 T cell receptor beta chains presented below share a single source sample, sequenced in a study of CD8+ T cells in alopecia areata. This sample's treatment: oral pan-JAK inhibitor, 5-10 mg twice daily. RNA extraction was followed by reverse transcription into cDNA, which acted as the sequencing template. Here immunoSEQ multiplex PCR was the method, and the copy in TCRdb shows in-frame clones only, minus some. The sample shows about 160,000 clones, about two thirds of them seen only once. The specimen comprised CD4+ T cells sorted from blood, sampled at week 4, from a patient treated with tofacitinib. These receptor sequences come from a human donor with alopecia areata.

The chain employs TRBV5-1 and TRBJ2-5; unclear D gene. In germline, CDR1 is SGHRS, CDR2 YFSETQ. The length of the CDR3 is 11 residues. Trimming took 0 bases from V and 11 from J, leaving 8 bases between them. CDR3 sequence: CASSLDFQQYF. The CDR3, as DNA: TGCGCCAGCAGCTTGGACTTTCAACAGTACTTC.

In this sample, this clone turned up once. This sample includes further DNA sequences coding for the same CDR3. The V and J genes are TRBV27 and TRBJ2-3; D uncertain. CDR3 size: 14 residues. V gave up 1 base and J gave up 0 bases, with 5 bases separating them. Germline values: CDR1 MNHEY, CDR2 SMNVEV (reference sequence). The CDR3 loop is CASSLWGSTDTQYF. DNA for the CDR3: TGTGCCAGCAGTTTATGGGGTAGCACAGATACGCAGTATTTT.

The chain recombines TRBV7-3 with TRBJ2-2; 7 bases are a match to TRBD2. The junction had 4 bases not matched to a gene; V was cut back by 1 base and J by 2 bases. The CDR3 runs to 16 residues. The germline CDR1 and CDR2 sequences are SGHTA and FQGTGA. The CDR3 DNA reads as TGTGCCAGCAGCTTAAGTGCGGGGGTTAACACCGGGGAGCTGTTTTTT. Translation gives CASSLSAGVNTGELFF.